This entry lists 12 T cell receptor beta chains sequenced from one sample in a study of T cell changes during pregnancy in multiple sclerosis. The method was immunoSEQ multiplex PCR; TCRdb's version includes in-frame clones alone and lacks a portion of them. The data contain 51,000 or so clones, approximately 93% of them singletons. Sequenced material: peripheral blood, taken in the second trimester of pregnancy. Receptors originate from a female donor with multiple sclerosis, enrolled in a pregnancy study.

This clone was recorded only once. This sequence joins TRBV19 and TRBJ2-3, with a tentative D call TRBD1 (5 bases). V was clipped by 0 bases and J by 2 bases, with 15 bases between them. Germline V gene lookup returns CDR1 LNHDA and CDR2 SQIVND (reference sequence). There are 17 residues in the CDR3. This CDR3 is CASSIDPRTLYTDTQYF. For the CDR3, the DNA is TGTGCCAGTAGTATAGATCCAAGGACACTTTACACAGATACGCAGTATTTT.

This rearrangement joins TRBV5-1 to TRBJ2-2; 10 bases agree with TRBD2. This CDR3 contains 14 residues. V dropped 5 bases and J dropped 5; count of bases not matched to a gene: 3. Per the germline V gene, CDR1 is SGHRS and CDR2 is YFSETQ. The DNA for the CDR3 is TGCGCCAGCAGAGGACTAGCGGAAACCGGGGAGCTGTTTTTT. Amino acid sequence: CASRGLAETGELFF.

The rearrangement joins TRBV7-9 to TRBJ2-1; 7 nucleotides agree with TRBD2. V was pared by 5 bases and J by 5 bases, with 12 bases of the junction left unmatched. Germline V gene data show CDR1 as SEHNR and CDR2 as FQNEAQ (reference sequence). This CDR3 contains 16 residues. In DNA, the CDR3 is TGTGCCAGCAGCCAAACCCCTAGCGGAGAAGACAATGAGCAGTTCTTC. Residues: CASSQTPSGEDNEQFF.

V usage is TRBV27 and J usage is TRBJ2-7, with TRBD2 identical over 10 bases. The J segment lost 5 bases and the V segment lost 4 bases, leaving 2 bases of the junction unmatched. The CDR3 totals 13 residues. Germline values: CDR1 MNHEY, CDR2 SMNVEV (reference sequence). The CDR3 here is CASSYSGRNEQYF. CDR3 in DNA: TGTGCCAGCAGTTATAGCGGGAGGAACGAGCAGTACTTC.

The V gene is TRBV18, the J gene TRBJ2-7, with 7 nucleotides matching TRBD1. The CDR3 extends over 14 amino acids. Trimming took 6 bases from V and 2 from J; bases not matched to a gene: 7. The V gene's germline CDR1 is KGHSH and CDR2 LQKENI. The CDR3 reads CASSSTGIPYEQYF. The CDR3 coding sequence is TGTGCCAGCTCGTCGACAGGGATCCCCTACGAGCAGTACTTC. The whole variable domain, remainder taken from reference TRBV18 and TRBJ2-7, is NAGVMQNPRHLVRRRGQEARLRCSPMKGHSHVYWYRQLPEEGLKFMVYLQKENIIDESGMPKERFSAEFPKEGPSILRIQQVVRGDSAAYFCASSSTGIPYEQYFGPGTRLTVT.

Here the CDR3 DNA reads TGTGCCAGCAGCAGAAGAGGATTGAGCTCCTACAATGAGCAGTTCTTC. Residues: CASSRRGLSSYNEQFF. The chain recombines TRBV2 with TRBJ2-1; no definite D call. The germline V and J ends were trimmed by 6 bases and 0 bases, with 15 bases remaining between them. There are 16 residues in the CDR3. The germline gives CDR1 SNHLY, CDR2 FYNNEI.

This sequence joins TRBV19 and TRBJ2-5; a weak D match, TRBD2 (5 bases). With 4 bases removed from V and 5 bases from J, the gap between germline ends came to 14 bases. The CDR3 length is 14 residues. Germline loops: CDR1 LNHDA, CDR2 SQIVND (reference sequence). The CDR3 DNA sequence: TGTGCCAGTAGTACCCCTGAACCGGGGGAGACCCAGTACTTC. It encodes CASSTPEPGETQYF. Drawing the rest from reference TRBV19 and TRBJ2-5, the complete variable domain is DGGITQSPKYLFRKEGQNVTLSCEQNLNHDAMYWYRQDPGQGLRLIYYSQIVNDFQKGDIAEGYSVSREKKESFPLTVTSAQKNPTAFYLCASSTPEPGETQYFGPGTRLLVL.

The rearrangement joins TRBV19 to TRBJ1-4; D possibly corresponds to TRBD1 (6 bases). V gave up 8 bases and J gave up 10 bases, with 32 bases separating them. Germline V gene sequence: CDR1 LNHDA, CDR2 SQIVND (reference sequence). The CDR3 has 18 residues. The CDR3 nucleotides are TGTGCCAGTTCTCCAACCCAGGGGAACAGGGACGGAAGGGGAAAACTGTTTTTT. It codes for CASSPTQGNRDGRGKLFF.

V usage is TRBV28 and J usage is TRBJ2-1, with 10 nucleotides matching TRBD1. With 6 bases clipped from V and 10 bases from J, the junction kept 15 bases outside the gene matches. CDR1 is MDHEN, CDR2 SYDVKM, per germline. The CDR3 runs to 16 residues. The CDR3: CASSLETGGLSEEQFF. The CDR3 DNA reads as TGTGCCAGCAGCTTGGAGACAGGGGGCCTCTCGGAGGAGCAGTTCTTC.

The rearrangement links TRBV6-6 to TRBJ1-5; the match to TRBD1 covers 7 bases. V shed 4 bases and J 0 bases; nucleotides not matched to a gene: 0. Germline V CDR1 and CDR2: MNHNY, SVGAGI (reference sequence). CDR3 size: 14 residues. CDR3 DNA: TGTGCCAGCAGTTGGGACAGTAGCAATCAGCCCCAGCATTTT. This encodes CASSWDSSNQPQHF.

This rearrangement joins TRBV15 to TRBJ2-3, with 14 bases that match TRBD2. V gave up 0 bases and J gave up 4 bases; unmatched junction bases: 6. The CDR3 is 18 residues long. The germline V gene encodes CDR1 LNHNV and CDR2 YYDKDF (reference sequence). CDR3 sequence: CATSRDPGLAGAADTQYF. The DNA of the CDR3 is TGTGCCACCAGCAGAGATCCGGGACTAGCGGGAGCGGCAGATACGCAGTATTTT.

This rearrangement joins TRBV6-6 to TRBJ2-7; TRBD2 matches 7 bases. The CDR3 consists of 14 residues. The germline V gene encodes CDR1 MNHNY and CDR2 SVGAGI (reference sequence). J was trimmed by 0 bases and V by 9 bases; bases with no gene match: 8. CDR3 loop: CASCLSGTSYEQYF. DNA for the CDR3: TGTGCCAGTTGCCTAAGCGGGACCTCCTACGAGCAGTACTTC.